This T cell receptor (beta chain) stems from a study of blood T cell repertoires in COVID-19. Enrolled during active infection, Seattle patients were then followed longitudinally. Profiled with immunoSEQ multiplex PCR; TCRdb holds only in-frame clones, not every one. The table lists 250,000 to 350,000 clones, approximately 91% of them singletons. This CDR3 contains 12 residues. Germline V lookup: CDR1 MNHEY, CDR2 SVGAGI. Trimming took 2 bases from V and 8 from J, leaving 9 bases between them. This chain joins TRBV6-5 and TRBJ1-2, with TRBD1 as a possible D gene (5 bases). This receptor was obtained from a woman aged 30 to 39 with COVID-19, enrolled during active disease. The specimen was peripheral blood. The CDR3 DNA follows: TGTGCCAGCAGTTACGGGAGGGGCGGCTACACCTTC. This encodes CASSYGRGGYTF.